This is a list of T cell receptor beta chains from one sample in a study of cytomegalovirus exposure and HLA in healthy donors. Sequenced by immunoSEQ multiplex PCR; TCRdb stores in-frame clones only, minus some. The sample consists of about 130,000 clones, 75% to 85% of them appearing once. Input material: PBMCs. These TCRs come from a middle-aged man in good health and CMV-seronegative. The CDR3 runs from the conserved cysteine through the conserved F or W. A D gene is named only where the DNA matches it firmly. A row's size may be missing; if present it is once, few, many or a size class.

>TRBJ1-1|.|TRBV2|TRBD1
TGTGCCAGCAGTGGACAGGGGTCGGACACTGAAGCTTTCTTT
CASSGQGSDTEAFF
>TRBJ2-3|.|TRBV23-1|TRBD2
TGCGCCAGCAGTCAATCGTTAACTAGCGGGTTGTTCACAGATACGCAGTATTTT
CASSQSLTSGLFTDTQYF
>TRBJ2-2|.|TRBV2|TRBD2
TGTGCCAGCAGTTCCCGGACTAGCGAAACCGGGGAGCTGTTTTTT
CASSSRTSETGELFF
>TRBJ1-1|few|TRBV19|.
TGTGCCAGTAGTAAAGGTGGGACACGTGAAGCTTTCTTT
CASSKGGTREAFF
>TRBJ1-1|.|TRBV11-2|.
TGTGCCAGCAGCTTAGATCACAGGACTGAAGCTTTCTTT
CASSLDHRTEAFF
>TRBJ1-1|.|TRBV29-1|.
TGCAGCGGGAGGAGAGGCACTGAAGCTTTCTTT
CSGRRGTEAFF
>TRBJ1-2|.|TRBV9|.
TGTGCCAGCAGCGTAAGCGGGACCTATGGCTACACCTTC
CASSVSGTYGYTF
>TRBJ1-1|.|TRBV29-1|.
TGCAGCGTTGAAAACAGAGCTAACACTGAAGCTTTCTTT
CSVENRANTEAFF
>TRBJ1-2|few|TRBV6-1|.
TGTGCCAGCAGTGAAGGCAGAAACTATGGCTACACCTTC
CASSEGRNYGYTF
>TRBJ2-6|.|TRBV19|.
TGTGCCAGTAGTCCCAGGGCAGGGGCGACCCTCTCTGGGGCCAACGTCCTGACTTTC
CASSPRAGATLSGANVLTF
>TRBJ2-5|.|TRBV4-1|TRBD1
TGCGCCAGCAGCCAAGATAGGAACAGGGGTGAGACCCAGTACTTC
CASSQDRNRGETQYF
>TRBJ2-1|few|TRBV27|.
TGTGCCAGCAGTTTGTACTCCTACAATGAGCAGTTCTTC
CASSLYSYNEQFF
>TRBJ1-4|.|TRBV5-1|.
TGCGCCAGCAGCTATCAGGGTGAAAAACTGTTTTTT
CASSYQGEKLFF
>TRBJ2-3|once|TRBV5-4|.
TGTGCCAGCAGCTTGGAGGGGGGGGATACGCAGTATTTT
CASSLEGGDTQYF
>TRBJ1-5|once|TRBV19|.
TGTGCCAGTAACAGCGGTGCCGGAATTTATCAGCCCCAGCATTTT
CASNSGAGIYQPQHF
>TRBJ2-7|.|TRBV5-4|TRBD2
TGTGCCAGCAGTCGACTAGCGGACAGCTCCTACGAGCAGTACTTC
CASSRLADSSYEQYF
>TRBJ2-2|.|TRBV10-1|TRBD2
TGCGCCAGCAGTGAGAGCGGGGGGGCCGCCGGGGAGCTGTTTTTT
CASSESGGAAGELFF
>TRBJ2-3|once|TRBV4-1|TRBD2
TGCGCCAGCAGCCAAGAGATCAACGTAGCGGGTATGCAGTATTTT
CASSQEINVAGMQYF
>TRBJ2-2|.|TRBV4-1|TRBD1
TGCGCCAGCAGCAAGAGGACAGGGGGCGAGGCCGGGGAGCTGTTTTTT
CASSKRTGGEAGELFF
>TRBJ1-1|.|TRBV29-1|.
TGCAGCGTTGAAGATGGGGGGGGCTCGGCTTTCTTT
CSVEDGGGSAFF
>TRBJ1-6|.|TRBV10-1|.
TGCGCCAGCAGTGGCAAAGACAGGAATTCACCCCTCCACTTT
CASSGKDRNSPLHF
>TRBJ2-3|few|TRBV6-1|TRBD1
TGTGCCAGCAGTTTGGGGGGACAGGGGACAGATACGCAGTATTTT
CASSLGGQGTDTQYF
>TRBJ2-7|.|TRBV30|TRBD1
TGTGCCTGGAGTCCCCCGGGACAGGGGACCTACGAGCAGTACTTC
CAWSPPGQGTYEQYF
>TRBJ1-1|few|TRBV27|.
TGTGCCAGCAGTTTTAGGGACTCGGGGACTGAAGCTTTCTTT
CASSFRDSGTEAFF
>TRBJ2-3|.|TRBV7-6|TRBD1
TGTGCCAGCAGCTTATGGGACAGTGGCACAGATACGCAGTATTTT
CASSLWDSGTDTQYF
>TRBJ2-3|.|TRBV9|TRBD1
TGTGCCAGCAGCGTAGCACAGGGGGCCGGGGATACGCAGTATTTT
CASSVAQGAGDTQYF
>TRBJ1-6|.|TRBV6-1|.
TGTGCCAGCATCTTCGGGGGGACGGCCCTCCACTTT
CASIFGGTALHF
>TRBJ2-4|.|TRBV28|.
TGTGCCAGCACCCCGTCCGTAGCCAAAAACATTCAGTACTTC
CASTPSVAKNIQYF
>TRBJ1-2|.|TRBV11-2|.
TGTGCCAGCAGCTTAGCGGGGGACTATGGCTACACCTTC
CASSLAGDYGYTF
>TRBJ2-3|once|TRBV9|.
TGTGCCAGCAGCGTAGGCGCGGTCGGCACAGATACGCAGTATTTT
CASSVGAVGTDTQYF
>TRBJ2-2|.|TRBV11-2|.
TGTGCCAGCAGCTTAGAAGCTCGAGCGAACACCGGGGAGCTGTTTTTT
CASSLEARANTGELFF
>TRBJ2-1|.|TRBV11-2|TRBD1
TGTGCCAGCAGGGCCATCCGGGACAGGGTCAATGAGCAGTTCTTC
CASRAIRDRVNEQFF
>TRBJ2-3|.|TRBV7-9|.
TGTGCCAGCAGCGATAACTGGGCTAGCACAGATACGCAGTATTTT
CASSDNWASTDTQYF
>TRBJ2-3|.|TRBV7-3|.
TGTGCCAGCAGCTTAAGTGTTAGGACAGGCACAGATACGCAGTATTTT
CASSLSVRTGTDTQYF
>TRBJ2-1|few|TRBV5-5|TRBD2
TGTGCCAGCAGCTTGGCCGCGGGGGGCAAAAATGAGCAGTTCTTC
CASSLAAGGKNEQFF
>TRBJ2-3|.|TRBV6-1|.
TGTGCCAGCAGTGAGCGGGGGCGGGTAGATACGCAGTATTTT
CASSERGRVDTQYF
>TRBJ1-1|once|TRBV5-1|.
TGCGCCAGCAGCTTCGGGGGGGTGACTGAAGCTTTCTTT
CASSFGGVTEAFF
>TRBJ2-2|.|TRBV12-2|.
TGTGCAAGTCGCCCTACCTCAGGCAGGGATCCCACCGGGGAGCTGTTTTTT
CASRPTSGRDPTGELFF